Listed below are T cell receptor beta chains from one sample, sequenced in a study of cytomegalovirus exposure and HLA in healthy donors. Only in-frame clones appear in the TCRdb table, and some are missing; sequencing was by immunoSEQ multiplex PCR. The sample yields under 250,000 clones, 87% seen once. The sample was PBMCs. These receptors were collected from a woman aged 18-29 years in good health and CMV-seropositive. CDR3s include the opening cysteine and the closing phenylalanine or tryptophan. The D gene is left open where the match is weak. Clone size, where shown, is once, few, many, or a class for clones that have expanded.

-	TRBV2	-	TRBJ2-6	CASSDQGSGANVLTF	TGTGCCAGCAGCGACCAGGGTTCTGGGGCCAACGTCCTGACTTTC
-	TRBV28	-	TRBJ1-1	CASSLLTVTENTEAFF	TGTGCCAGCAGTTTACTAACAGTGACAGAAAACACTGAAGCTTTCTTT
TRBD1	TRBV4-1	-	TRBJ2-2	CASSLLGTGVTGELFF	TGCGCCAGCAGCCTTTTAGGGACAGGGGTCACCGGGGAGCTGTTTTTT
TRBD1	TRBV28	-	TRBJ1-2	CASSSFSGTGVIHGYTF	TGTGCCAGCAGTTCCTTCTCCGGGACAGGGGTTATACATGGCTACACCTTC
-	TRBV28	-	TRBJ1-2	CASGAGQSFYGYTF	TGTGCCAGCGGGGCGGGGCAGTCCTTCTATGGCTACACCTTC
-	TRBV10-3	-	TRBJ1-1	CAIRQGVDTEAFF	TGTGCCATCAGACAGGGCGTGGACACTGAAGCTTTCTTT
TRBD2	TRBV7-7	-	TRBJ2-7	CASSSSSGLGEQYF	TGTGCTAGCAGTTCCTCTAGCGGGCTTGGCGAGCAGTACTTC
-	TRBV19	-	TRBJ1-2	CATGTGTNYGYTF	TGTGCCACCGGTACAGGGACCAATTATGGCTACACCTTC
TRBD1	TRBV5-6	-	TRBJ2-1	CASSFLLTGYEQFF	TGTGCCAGCAGCTTCCTTCTGACAGGGTATGAGCAGTTCTTC
TRBD1	TRBV7-6	-	TRBJ1-4	CASSPLTGVEKLFF	TGTGCCAGCAGCCCCCTCACAGGGGTAGAAAAACTGTTTTTT
TRBD1	TRBV29-1	-	TRBJ2-7	CSVEKATGAKDYEQYF	TGCAGCGTTGAGAAGGCGACAGGGGCGAAGGACTACGAGCAGTACTTC
TRBD1	TRBV11-2	-	TRBJ2-7	CASSLGGYRGRFGYEQYF	TGTGCCAGCAGCTTGGGGGGATACAGGGGGCGCTTCGGGTACGAGCAGTACTTC
-	TRBV28	-	TRBJ1-2	CASSLRVAYGYTF	TGTGCCAGCAGTTTACGGGTTGCCTATGGCTACACCTTC
-	TRBV2	-	TRBJ2-6	CASTENQGGSGANVLTF	TGTGCCAGCACAGAAAACCAGGGGGGATCTGGGGCCAACGTCCTGACTTTC
TRBD1	TRBV5-1	once	TRBJ2-2	CASSPRQGNTGELFF	TGCGCCAGCAGCCCCCGACAGGGGAACACCGGGGAGCTGTTTTTT
-	TRBV7-9	-	TRBJ2-1	CASSARGNEQFF	TGTGCCAGCAGCGCCCGGGGGAATGAGCAGTTCTTC
TRBD1	TRBV7-3	-	TRBJ2-2	CASSLGQGDTGELFF	TGTGCCAGCAGCTTGGGACAGGGTGACACCGGGGAGCTGTTTTTT
-	TRBV5-8	few	TRBJ1-5	CASSFQQINQPQHF	TGTGCCAGCAGCTTTCAACAGATCAATCAGCCCCAGCATTTT
-	TRBV6-5	-	TRBJ1-5	CASSRTGNQPQHF	TGTGCCAGCAGTCGTACAGGGAATCAGCCCCAGCATTTT
-	TRBV5-1	-	TRBJ1-5	CASSLSDGINQPQHF	TGCGCCAGCAGCTTATCGGACGGGATCAATCAGCCCCAGCATTTT
-	TRBV2	-	TRBJ2-2	CASRAQPNTGELFF	TGTGCCAGCAGGGCACAGCCGAACACCGGGGAGCTGTTTTTT
TRBD2	TRBV18	-	TRBJ2-7	CASSPTSGNDEQYF	TGTGCCAGCTCCCCAACTAGCGGGAACGACGAGCAGTACTTC
-	TRBV6-1	-	TRBJ1-1	CASKILDRMNTEAFF	TGTGCCAGCAAAATACTCGACAGGATGAACACTGAAGCTTTCTTT
TRBD1	TRBV27	few	TRBJ1-5	CASSRDSVEPQHF	TGTGCCAGCAGCCGGGACAGCGTCGAGCCCCAGCATTTT
TRBD1	TRBV4-2	-	TRBJ1-5	CASSQEMGTVQPQHF	TGTGCCAGCAGCCAAGAAATGGGGACAGTTCAGCCCCAGCATTTT
TRBD1	TRBV18	-	TRBJ1-2	CASSGSRDRASANYGYTF	TGTGCCAGCTCGGGCTCCCGAGACAGGGCTTCGGCTAACTATGGCTACACCTTC
TRBD1	TRBV6-1	-	TRBJ1-1	CASSERAGGSGEAFF	TGTGCCAGCAGTGAACGGGCAGGGGGCTCAGGTGAAGCTTTCTTT
-	TRBV27	once	TRBJ2-1	CASRAERVSYNEQFF	TGTGCCAGCAGAGCGGAGCGAGTTTCCTACAATGAGCAGTTCTTC
-	TRBV19	few	TRBJ1-2	CASSITGTNYGYTF	TGTGCCAGTAGTATAACAGGGACTAACTATGGCTACACCTTC
TRBD1	TRBV6-5	-	TRBJ1-5	CASSPGQGAGQPQHF	TGTGCCAGCAGTCCAGGACAGGGGGCGGGTCAGCCCCAGCATTTT
-	TRBV28	-	TRBJ1-3	CASSLWSLSGGNTIYF	TGTGCCAGCAGTTTATGGAGCCTGTCAGGAGGGAACACCATATATTTT
-	TRBV29-1	-	TRBJ2-1	CSVEDRGSAQFF	TGCAGCGTTGAAGATCGTGGAAGCGCGCAGTTCTTC
-	TRBV6-5	-	TRBJ2-7	CASQPGGVSYEQYF	TGTGCCAGCCAACCCGGTGGAGTCTCCTACGAGCAGTACTTC
-	TRBV30	few	TRBJ2-7	CAWSVQGGGYYEQYF	TGTGCCTGGAGTGTACAAGGGGGTGGATACTACGAGCAGTACTTC
-	TRBV6-5	-	TRBJ2-3	CASSSPGGTQYF	TGTGCCAGCAGTAGCCCTGGGGGGACGCAGTATTTT
-	TRBV27	-	TRBJ2-1	CASKRFSYNEQFF	TGTGCCAGCAAGCGATTCTCCTACAATGAGCAGTTCTTC
-	TRBV9	few	TRBJ2-7	CASSVDPGGYEQYF	TGTGCCAGCAGCGTAGATCCCGGAGGCTACGAGCAGTACTTC
-	TRBV29-1	-	TRBJ2-7	CSVEGQGGYEQYF	TGCAGCGTTGAAGGACAGGGAGGCTACGAGCAGTACTTC
TRBD1	TRBV6-1	-	TRBJ2-5	CASTLTGGYQETQYF	TGTGCCAGCACCTTGACAGGGGGCTACCAAGAGACCCAGTACTTC
-	TRBV1	-	TRBJ2-3	CTSSQDPSGRLPDTQYF	TGCACCAGCAGCCAAGACCCCAGCGGGAGGCTCCCAGATACGCAGTATTTT
-	TRBV18	-	TRBJ2-3	CASSLSTDTQYF	TGTGCCAGCTCACTAAGCACAGATACGCAGTATTTT
TRBD1	TRBV19	-	TRBJ1-5	CASTMDRGAFQPQHF	TGTGCCAGTACAATGGACAGGGGGGCTTTTCAGCCCCAGCATTTT
TRBD1	TRBV11-2	-	TRBJ2-5	CASRSSGTGGAETQYF	TGTGCCAGCAGATCATCCGGGACAGGGGGCGCTGAGACCCAGTACTTC
-	TRBV18	once	TRBJ2-2	CASSPEGTGELFF	TGTGCCAGCTCACCTGAGGGCACCGGGGAGCTGTTTTTT
-	TRBV19	-	TRBJ1-2	CASSTDTHYGYTF	TGTGCCAGTAGTACGGACACACACTATGGCTACACCTTC
TRBD1	TRBV9	-	TRBJ2-7	CASSPQTGSYEQYF	TGTGCCAGCAGCCCCCAGACAGGGTCCTACGAGCAGTACTTC
TRBD2	TRBV5-1	-	TRBJ2-7	CASSQTSGTEQYF	TGCGCCAGCAGCCAGACTAGCGGGACCGAGCAGTACTTC
TRBD1	TRBV15	-	TRBJ1-5	CATSSPQGFNQPQHF	TGTGCCACCAGCAGCCCACAGGGGTTCAATCAGCCCCAGCATTTT
-	TRBV5-1	-	TRBJ1-2	CASSLDSNYGYTF	TGCGCCAGCAGCTTGGACTCTAACTATGGCTACACCTTC
-	TRBV6-1	-	TRBJ2-4	CASGAGAKNIQYF	TGTGCCAGCGGCGCAGGGGCCAAAAACATTCAGTACTTC
TRBD1	TRBV2	-	TRBJ1-2	CASSIAGGVLGYTF	TGTGCCAGCAGTATTGCAGGGGGCGTCTTAGGCTACACCTTC
-	TRBV4-1	-	TRBJ2-2	CASSHPGRNTGELFF	TGCGCCAGCAGCCACCCAGGGCGAAACACCGGGGAGCTGTTTTTT